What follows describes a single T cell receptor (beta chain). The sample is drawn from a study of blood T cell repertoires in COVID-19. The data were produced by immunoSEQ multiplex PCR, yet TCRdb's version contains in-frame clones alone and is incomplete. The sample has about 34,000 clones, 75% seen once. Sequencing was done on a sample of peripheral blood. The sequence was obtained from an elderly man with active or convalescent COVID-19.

The CDR3 reads CASSKTGTASEAFF. The DNA for the CDR3 is TGTGCCAGCAGTAAGACCGGGACAGCATCTGAAGCTTTCTTT. The V and J genes are TRBV28 and TRBJ1-1; TRBD1 matches at 7 bases. The CDR3 runs 14 residues. V was clipped by 5 bases and J by 6 bases; unmatched bases: 9. Germline V gene sequence: CDR1 MDHEN, CDR2 SYDVKM.